This TCR beta chain was captured by sequencing in a study of shared clonotypes between healthy human individuals. TCRdb's copy holds only in-frame clones and misses some; the assay was immunoSEQ multiplex PCR. The sample includes about 380,000 clones, about 97% of them seen just once. This CDR3 is 13 amino acids long. Trimming removed 3 bases at V and 5 bases at J, with 11 bases between. From germline, CDR1 is LNHDA and CDR2 SQIVND (reference sequence). Points from the study as a whole: The small donor group covered limited genetic and exposure diversity.

Turning to this clone: The antigen is unknown.

This receptor was obtained from a man aged 30 to 45 in good health. The sequencing input was memory CD8+ T cells sorted from blood. Sample subset: CD45RO+ cells pooled with CCR7-negative TemRA cells. The genes are TRBV19 and TRBJ2-7, with D uncertain. In DNA, the CDR3 is TGTGCCAGTAGTATCCGGGTAGGGAACGAGCAGTACTTC. Its protein is CASSIRVGNEQYF.